The next 32 T cell receptor beta chains were all read from a single sample in a study of T cells after yellow fever vaccination. TCRdb re-called the 5' RACE reads with MiXCR, one entry per CDR3 protein. The repertoire has 90,000 to 150,000 distinct CDR3 sequences, more than 5.5% of them found once; the top ten carry 2.7%. The input for sequencing was CD4+ T cells sorted from PBMCs, taken about 41 days after the first yellow fever vaccination. The receptors originated from a man aged 18 to 35 who received the YFV17D yellow fever vaccine.

This clonotype came up many times. V is TRBV14 and J is TRBJ1-2; D not certain. The CDR3 has 15 residues. Trimming removed 1 base from V and 4 bases from J, with 13 bases in between. The germline CDR1 and CDR2 sequences are SGHDN and FVKESK. The CDR3 bases are TGTGCCAGCAGCCAAGCGCACAATAGTCCCTATGGCTACACCTTC. Amino acid sequence: CASSQAHNSPYGYTF. Supplemented by reference TRBV14 and TRBJ1-2, the full variable domain reads EAGVTQFPSHSVIEKGQTVTLRCDPISGHDNLYWYRRVMGKEIKFLLHFVKESKQDESGMPNNRFLAERTGGTYSTLKVQPAELEDSGVYFCASSQAHNSPYGYTFGSGTRLTVV.

The CDR3 DNA sequence: TGCGCCAGCAGCTTTGGAGACCGCTCTGGGGCCAACGTCCTGACTTTC. Protein product: CASSFGDRSGANVLTF. The V gene is TRBV5-1, the J gene TRBJ2-6; D is unresolved. With 2 bases removed from V and 0 bases from J, the gap between germline ends came to 9 bases. Germline assignment: CDR1 SGHRS and CDR2 YFSETQ. The CDR3 runs 16 residues.

This clonotype was seen many times. This chain uses TRBV20-1 with TRBJ1-5; TRBD1 might be the D (5 bases). Germline CDR1 reads DFQATT; CDR2 reads SNEGSKA (reference sequence). There are 13 residues in the CDR3. The V end lost 1 base, the J end lost 3 bases, and 7 bases lay between the germline ends. The CDR3 coding sequence is TGCAGTGCTAGAGGGACAATCAATCAGCCCCAGCATTTT. It specifies CSARGTINQPQHF.

This clonotype was seen ten or more times. This chain uses TRBV4-2 with TRBJ2-1, with a possible D match to TRBD2 (5 bases). Germline V gene sequence: CDR1 LGHNA, CDR2 YNFKEQ. V lost 4 bases to trimming and J lost 5 bases, with 15 bases between them. The CDR3 extends over 15 amino acids. The CDR3 nucleotides are TGTGCCAGCAGCCCCTCAAGAGGGCTTCACAATGAGCAGTTCTTC. Translating gives CASSPSRGLHNEQFF.

The chain uses TRBV7-3 and TRBJ2-1; a possible D gene is TRBD1 (6 bases). Trimming stripped 5 bases from V and 0 bases from J, with 17 bases between. Per germline, CDR1 SGHTA and CDR2 FQGTGA. This CDR3 contains 17 residues. CDR3 protein: CASSPRSGRGSYNEQFF. CDR3 sequence (DNA): TGTGCCAGCAGCCCGAGATCGGGCAGGGGCTCCTACAATGAGCAGTTCTTC.

This clonotype was observed a single time. The chain joins TRBV4-3 to TRBJ2-1; possibly TRBD1 for D (5 bases). V dropped 0 bases and J dropped 4 bases, with 7 bases sitting between them. CDR1 is LGHNA, CDR2 YSLEER, per germline. The CDR3 is 14 residues long. The CDR3 DNA reads as TGCGCCAGCAGCCAAGATGGGGCGTACAATGAGCAGTTCTTC. This encodes CASSQDGAYNEQFF.

This clonotype was picked up many times. The CDR3 nucleotides are TGTGCCAGCAGCTCCGCTAGCGGGGGGCAGTACGAGCAGTACTTC. Translating it yields CASSSASGGQYEQYF. The chain carries TRBV7-2 and TRBJ2-7; 11 positions agree with TRBD2. After removal of 4 bases from V and 4 bases from J, the junction contained 6 bases not matched to a gene. CDR1 is SGHTA and CDR2 is FQGNSA in the germline V gene. The CDR3 extends over 15 amino acids.

This clonotype was recorded at least ten times. The rearrangement links TRBV4-3 to TRBJ2-3, with 7 positions matching TRBD2. V lost 0 bases, J lost 2 bases, and 5 bases stayed unmatched. Germline assignment: CDR1 LGHNA and CDR2 YSLEER. This CDR3 has 16 residues. CDR3 in DNA: TGCGCCAGCAGCCAAGAGGGAGCGGGGATCACAGATACGCAGTATTTT. Its protein product is CASSQEGAGITDTQYF.

This clonotype was seen a few times. The chain carries TRBV20-1 and TRBJ1-3; D is unresolved. The V and J ends lost 3 bases and 0 bases respectively, with 18 bases between them. The CDR3 runs 17 residues. In germline, CDR1 is DFQATT, CDR2 SNEGSKA (reference sequence). In DNA form, the CDR3 reads TGCAGTGCTAGCGGTACCCATTACGGGAGCTCTGGAAACACCATATATTTT. Its translation is CSASGTHYGSSGNTIYF.

This clonotype was found many times. The chain carries TRBV4-2 and TRBJ1-6, with D unresolved. Trimming cost V 0 bases and J 8 bases, with 11 bases left between them. The CDR3 covers 15 residues. Germline CDR1 and CDR2: LGHNA and YNFKEQ. The CDR3 bases are TGTGCCAGCAGCCAAGAAGGTGGCCCTTATTCACCCCTCCACTTT. Translation gives CASSQEGGPYSPLHF.

This clonotype was counted at least ten times. This chain connects TRBV29-1 to TRBJ2-3; no firm D call. Germline V gene lookup returns CDR1 SQVTM and CDR2 ANQGSEA. This CDR3 is 10 amino acids long. Trimming took off 4 bases at V and 4 bases at J, with 3 bases between the two ends. The CDR3, as DNA: TGCAGCGTTGGTCCAGATACGCAGTATTTT. It translates to CSVGPDTQYF.

The sample holds many counts of this clonotype. V usage is TRBV28 and J usage is TRBJ2-3; D is possibly TRBD1 or TRBD2 (5 bases each). The V gene lost 4 bases and the J gene lost 2 bases, with 16 bases spanning the gap. The CDR3 loop spans 16 amino acids. CDR1 is MDHEN, CDR2 SYDVKM, per germline. In nucleotides, the CDR3 is TGTGCCAGCAGTTCCCCAGGTGGGGGTGACACAGATACGCAGTATTTT. Translated: CASSSPGGGDTDTQYF.

This clonotype was picked up many times. V and J are TRBV5-6 and TRBJ1-4; D call uncertain. CDR1 and CDR2 (germline): SGHDT, YYEEEE. CDR3 length equals 15 residues. V was cut by 3 bases and J by 2 bases, with 11 bases left in between. The CDR3 sequence is CASSWGRLTNEKLFF. The CDR3 DNA reads as TGTGCCAGCAGCTGGGGTAGATTGACTAATGAAAAACTGTTTTTT.

This rearrangement joins TRBV19 to TRBJ2-5; possibly TRBD2 for D (5 bases). Trimming pared 2 bases from V and 9 bases from J, leaving 13 bases between. From germline, CDR1 is LNHDA and CDR2 SQIVND (reference sequence). The CDR3 covers 13 residues. This chain's CDR3 is CASSIQVMEAQYF. The CDR3 DNA reads TGTGCCAGTAGTATACAAGTAATGGAGGCCCAGTACTTC.

There are many counts of this clonotype. V usage is TRBV5-1 and J usage is TRBJ1-5, with 8 bases that match TRBD1. This CDR3 has 14 residues. Germline-derived CDR1 and CDR2 are SGHRS and YFSETQ. With V trimmed by 0 bases and J by 8 bases, 4 bases remained unmatched. In nucleotides, the CDR3 is TGCGCCAGCAGCTTGGAACAGGGGGGGAAGCCCCAGCATTTT. Translation gives CASSLEQGGKPQHF.

This chain uses TRBV5-4 with TRBJ2-5, with D possibly being TRBD1 (6 bases). The CDR3 runs to 15 residues. Trimming pared 4 bases from V and 1 base from J, leaving 14 bases between. Germline values: CDR1 SGHNT, CDR2 YYREEE (reference sequence). The CDR3 sequence: CASSLGDNGQETQYF. In nucleotides, the CDR3 is TGTGCCAGCAGCCTGGGGGACAATGGCCAAGAGACCCAGTACTTC. Drawing the rest from reference TRBV5-4 and TRBJ2-5, the complete variable domain is ETGVTQSPTHLIKTRGQQVTLRCSSQSGHNTVSWYQQALGQGPQFIFQYYREEENGRGNFPPRFSGLQFPNYSSELNVNALELDDSALYLCASSLGDNGQETQYFGPGTRLLVL.

This clonotype was counted many times. The chain joins TRBV5-1 to TRBJ2-1; 10 bases are shared with TRBD1. Germline V gene data show CDR1 as SGHRS and CDR2 as YFSETQ. This CDR3 has 16 amino acids. After removal of 0 bases from V and 7 bases from J, the junction contained 7 bases not matched to a gene. The CDR3 sequence is CASSLAGGQGINEQFF. DNA of the CDR3: TGCGCCAGCAGCTTGGCCGGGGGACAGGGGATTAATGAGCAGTTCTTC.

The chain couples TRBV7-2 to TRBJ2-7; 8 bases align to TRBD2. The CDR3 spans 14 residues. Per germline, CDR1 SGHTA and CDR2 FQGNSA. J gave up 2 bases and V 5 bases, and 5 bases lay outside the gene matches. The CDR3, as DNA: TGTGCCAGCAGCCCCGGGACTAGAACCTACGAGCAGTACGTC. This codes for CASSPGTRTYEQYV.

This clonotype was seen at least ten times. V gene TRBV5-1 combines with J gene TRBJ1-6; D is possibly TRBD1 (6 bases). Germline assignment: CDR1 SGHRS and CDR2 YFSETQ. V lost 7 bases to trimming and J lost 9 bases, with 14 bases between them. The CDR3 sequence is 13 residues long. CDR3 sequence: CASRQEGFSPLHF. For the CDR3, the DNA is TGCGCCAGCCGACAGGAAGGTTTTTCACCCCTCCACTTT.

A few counts support this clonotype. The chain has TRBV5-4 and TRBJ1-2; 9 bases align to TRBD1. With V trimmed by 7 bases and J by 4 bases, 11 bases remained unmatched. The CDR3 has 15 amino acids. The germline V gene encodes CDR1 SGHNT and CDR2 YYREEE (reference sequence). The CDR3 protein is CASGTGTGSLYGYTF. In DNA, the CDR3 is TGTGCCAGCGGAACCGGGACAGGGAGCCTCTATGGCTACACCTTC.

On this clonotype itself: Being one base from a much bigger clone, this may be a read error. The genes are TRBV2 and TRBJ2-7; TRBD1 or TRBD2 may be the D gene (5 bases each). This CDR3 is built from 13 residues. The V end lost 3 bases, the J end lost 7 bases, and 13 bases lay between the germline ends. In germline, CDR1 is SNHLY, CDR2 FYNNEI. The DNA of the CDR3 is TGTGCCAGCAGTGAGGGGCTGCGGAGGGAGCAGTACGTC. Amino acids: CASSEGLRREQYV.

This clonotype was observed at least ten times. The chain has TRBV24-1 and TRBJ2-3, with D uncertain. The CDR3 consists of 13 residues. Germline CDR1 is KGHDR and CDR2 is SFDVKD. V was cut by 4 bases and J by 3 bases, with 7 bases left in between. CDR3 region: CATSDRLTDTQYF. DNA for the CDR3: TGTGCCACCAGTGACCGCCTTACAGATACGCAGTATTTT.

This clonotype occurred many times. J is TRBJ2-7 and V is TRBV29-1; 7 nucleotides align to TRBD2. The CDR3 runs to 15 residues. The germline CDR1 and CDR2 sequences are SQVTM and ANQGSEA. J was trimmed by 0 bases and V by 4 bases; bases with no gene match: 9. DNA for the CDR3: TGCAGCGTTGTCGGAGCTAGCGGCCTCTCCTACGAGCAGTACTTC. Encoded protein: CSVVGASGLSYEQYF.

This clonotype was observed at least ten times. The V gene is TRBV7-8, the J gene TRBJ2-7; 7 positions match TRBD1. This CDR3 comprises 15 residues. J was trimmed by 0 bases and V by 5 bases; bases with no gene match: 7. Germline CDR1 reads SGHVS; CDR2 reads FQNEAQ. The DNA for the CDR3 is TGTGCCAGCAGCCAGTCCAGGGGGAGCTCCTACGAGCAGTACGTC. This sequence encodes CASSQSRGSSYEQYV.

This clonotype showed up many times. CDR3 amino acids: CSARAPRGAGDTQYF. The CDR3 DNA reads as TGCAGTGCTAGGGCCCCCCGGGGGGCCGGAGATACGCAGTATTTT. The chain combines TRBV20-1 with TRBJ2-3; TRBD2 might be the D (7 bases). V was shortened by 3 bases and J by 5 bases, with 18 bases between the two germline ends. The CDR3 is 15 residues long. CDR1 and CDR2 (germline): DFQATT, SNEGSKA (reference sequence).

The CDR3 is CSAPSQGQGLGDTQYF. The CDR3 region has the DNA TGCAGTGCCCCTAGCCAGGGACAGGGTCTTGGAGATACGCAGTATTTT. The chain employs TRBV20-1 and TRBJ2-3, with 9 bases that match TRBD1. The CDR3 length is 16 residues. V trimming: 6 bases; J trimming: 5 bases; junction bases outside the gene matches: 15. Germline CDR1 DFQATT, CDR2 SNEGSKA (reference sequence).

This clonotype came up many times. This sequence joins TRBV7-9 and TRBJ2-3; the D call may be TRBD1 or TRBD2 (5 bases each). Germline assignment: CDR1 SEHNR and CDR2 FQNEAQ (reference sequence). This CDR3 is built from 14 residues. V lost 5 bases and J 2 bases, leaving 11 bases between the germline ends. The CDR3 sequence: CASSLEGHTDTQYF. The CDR3 DNA is TGTGCCAGCAGCCTAGAGGGGCACACAGATACGCAGTATTTT.

The sample holds many counts of this clonotype. The gene calls are TRBV6-1 and TRBJ2-4; 10 bases are a match to TRBD1. Germline loops: CDR1 MNHNS, CDR2 SASEGT. V lost 5 bases and J lost 1; bases outside the gene matches: 5. The CDR3 is 16 amino acids. CDR3 nucleotides: TGTGCCAGCAGTACCGGGACAGGGGCGGCCAAAAACATTCAGTACTTC. Amino acid sequence: CASSTGTGAAKNIQYF.

This clonotype was seen a handful of times. The V gene is TRBV5-4, the J gene TRBJ2-5, with 7 bases lining up with TRBD1. The germline gives CDR1 SGHNT, CDR2 YYREEE (reference sequence). The length of the CDR3 is 14 residues. Trimming at V came to 2 bases and at J to 4 bases, leaving 5 bases not matched to a gene. The DNA of the CDR3 is TGTGCCAGCAGCTTCCTTGACAGGGCAGAGACCCAGTACTTC. Translated, it gives CASSFLDRAETQYF.

This chain uses TRBV12-3 or TRBV12-4 with TRBJ1-6; D unclear. The CDR3 contains 13 residues. Trimming cost V 7 bases and J 9 bases, with 13 bases left between them. The CDR3 region is CASMFSLGSPLHF. The CDR3, as DNA: TGTGCCAGCATGTTTAGTTTGGGTTCACCCCTCCACTTT.

This clonotype was seen ten or more times. This chain links TRBV18 with TRBJ2-2; D not resolved. Germline V CDR1 and CDR2: KGHSH, LQKENI. V shed 2 bases and J shed 9 bases, with 7 bases lying between them. The CDR3 covers 12 residues. This chain's CDR3 is CASSPYGRELFF. The DNA of the CDR3 is TGTGCCAGCTCACCATACGGAAGGGAGCTGTTTTTT.

This clonotype was recorded at least ten times. V gene TRBV20-1 combines with J gene TRBJ1-2, with 8 bases fitting TRBD1. This CDR3 is built from 15 residues. Trimming took 1 base from V and 1 from J; bases not matched to a gene: 5. CDR1 is DFQATT, CDR2 SNEGSKA, per germline (reference sequence). The CDR3, as DNA: TGCAGTGCTAGAGGGCACAGGGGGGATAACTATGGCTACACCTTC. As protein: CSARGHRGDNYGYTF.